This TCR beta chain derives from a study of blood T cell repertoires in COVID-19. Overall study: There were acute and convalescent COVID-19 samples, and they came from the United States, Italy and Spain. The analysed material was cDNA or gDNA that came from T cells, B-cell-depleted T cells, or PBMCs.

Germline V gene sequence: CDR1 MNHEY, CDR2 SVGAGI. This CDR3 contains 14 residues. The ends lost 6 bases at V and 6 bases at J; junction bases unmatched: 8. Study processing details: Reference gene primer amplification in the assay estimated nucleated cell counts. Sequencing used immunoSEQ multiplex PCR; TCRdb keeps in-frame clones, though not all of them. V and J calls plus clone size are reproduced from that table; the DNA served to infer D and trimming. The sample lists approximately 260,000 clones, approximately 78% occurring once. This sequence was found in a woman aged 60-75 years with active or convalescent COVID-19. What was sequenced was peripheral blood. V and J are TRBV6-5 and TRBJ1-1; 9 bases fit TRBD1. The CDR3, as DNA: TGTGCCAGCAGCTGGGACAGGGTAAGGTCTGAAGCTTTCTTT. This codes for CASSWDRVRSEAFF.